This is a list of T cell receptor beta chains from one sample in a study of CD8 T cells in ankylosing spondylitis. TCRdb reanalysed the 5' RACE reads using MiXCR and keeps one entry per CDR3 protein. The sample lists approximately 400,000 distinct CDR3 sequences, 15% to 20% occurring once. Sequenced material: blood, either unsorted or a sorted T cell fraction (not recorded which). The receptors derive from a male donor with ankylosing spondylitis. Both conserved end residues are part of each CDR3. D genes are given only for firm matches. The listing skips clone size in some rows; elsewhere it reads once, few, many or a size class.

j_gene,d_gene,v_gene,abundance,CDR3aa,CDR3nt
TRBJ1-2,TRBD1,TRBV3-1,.,CASSPTPGGGHTF,TGTGCCAGCAGCCCCACTCCAGGGGGTGGCCACACCTTC
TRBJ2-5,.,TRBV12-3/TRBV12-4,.,CASRERGRISYF,TGTGCCAGCAGGGAAAGGGGGAGGATTTCATACTTC
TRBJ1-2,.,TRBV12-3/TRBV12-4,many,CASSFRSAGDFGGYTF,TGTGCCAGCAGTTTTCGATCAGCAGGGGATTTCGGTGGCTACACCTTC
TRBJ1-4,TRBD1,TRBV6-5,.,CASSSYRGEKLFF,TGTGCCAGCAGTTCGTACAGGGGTGAAAAACTGTTTTTT
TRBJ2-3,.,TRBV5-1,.,CASSLVAGSDTQYF,TGCGCCAGCAGCTTGGTGGCGGGGTCAGATACGCAGTATTTT
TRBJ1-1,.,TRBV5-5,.,CASSFDLMGTEAFF,TGTGCCAGCAGCTTCGACTTAATGGGGACTGAAGCTTTCTTT
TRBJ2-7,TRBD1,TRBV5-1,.,CASSLSSGQGREQYF,TGCGCCAGCAGCTTAAGTTCGGGACAGGGGCGCGAGCAGTACTTC
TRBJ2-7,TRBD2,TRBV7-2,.,CASSLARRTSGTYEQYF,TGTGCCAGCAGCTTAGCGAGGCGGACTAGCGGAACCTACGAGCAGTACTTC
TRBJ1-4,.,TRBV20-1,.,CSARQGAEKLFF,TGCAGTGCTAGACAGGGCGCAGAAAAACTGTTTTTT
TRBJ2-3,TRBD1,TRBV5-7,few,CASTPEGRGLITDTQYF,TGTGCCAGCACGCCTGAGGGAAGGGGGCTTATTACAGATACGCAGTATTTT
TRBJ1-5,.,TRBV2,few,CASSAHKNSNQPQHF,TGTGCCAGCAGTGCCCACAAGAATAGCAATCAGCCCCAGCATTTT
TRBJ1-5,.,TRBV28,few,CASTFGAWGANQPQHF,TGTGCCAGCACCTTCGGTGCATGGGGCGCCAATCAGCCCCAGCATTTT
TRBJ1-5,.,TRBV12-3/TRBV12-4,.,CASSYGNSNQPQHF,TGTGCCAGCAGTTATGGTAATAGCAATCAGCCCCAGCATTTT
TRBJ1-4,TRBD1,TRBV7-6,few,CASSEGTGATNEKLFF,TGTGCCAGCAGCGAGGGGACAGGTGCAACTAATGAAAAACTGTTTTTT
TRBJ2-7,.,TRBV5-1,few,CASNSGASGEQYF,TGCGCCAGCAATTCCGGGGCGAGTGGGGAGCAGTACTTC
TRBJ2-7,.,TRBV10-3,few,CAISETGTLPSYEQYF,TGTGCCATCAGTGAGACCGGGACCCTCCCCTCTTACGAGCAGTACTTC
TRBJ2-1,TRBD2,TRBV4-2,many,CASSQRASGTVYRDNEQFF,TGTGCCAGCAGCCAAAGGGCTAGCGGGACCGTCTATAGGGACAATGAGCAGTTCTTC
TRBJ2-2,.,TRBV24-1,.,CATSAGQLAGELFF,TGTGCCACCAGTGCCGGACAGCTCGCCGGGGAGCTGTTTTTT
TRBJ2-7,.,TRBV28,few,CASSSPGLRISYEQYF,TGTGCCAGCAGTTCTCCGGGACTCCGCATCTCCTACGAGCAGTACTTC
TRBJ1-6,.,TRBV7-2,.,CASSPRAYSYNSPLHF,TGTGCCAGCAGCCCCCGGGCCTACTCCTATAATTCACCCCTCCACTTT
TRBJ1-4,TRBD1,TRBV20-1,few,CSAHRGRRTNEKLFF,TGCAGTGCTCACAGGGGGCGCAGGACTAATGAAAAACTGTTTTTT
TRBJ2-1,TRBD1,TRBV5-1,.,CASSLGDRADNEQFF,TGCGCCAGCAGCTTAGGGGACAGGGCCGACAATGAGCAGTTCTTC
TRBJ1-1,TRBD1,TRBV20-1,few,CSARVQDRSNTEAFF,TGCAGTGCTAGAGTTCAGGACAGGTCGAACACTGAAGCTTTCTTT
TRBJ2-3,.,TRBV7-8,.,CASSSSRVDTQYF,TGTGCCAGCAGCTCCTCCCGAGTAGATACGCAGTATTTT
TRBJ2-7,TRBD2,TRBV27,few,CASSSIAGAGYEQYF,TGTGCCAGCAGTTCTATAGCGGGAGCTGGCTACGAGCAGTACTTC
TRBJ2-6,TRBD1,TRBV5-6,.,CASSLVRRQGASGANVLTF,TGTGCCAGCAGCTTGGTGCGTAGACAGGGGGCCTCTGGGGCCAACGTCCTGACTTTC
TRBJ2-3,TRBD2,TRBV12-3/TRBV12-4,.,CASQRGRAVAGSTDTQYF,TGTGCCAGCCAACGGGGCAGGGCAGTAGCGGGGAGCACAGATACGCAGTATTTT
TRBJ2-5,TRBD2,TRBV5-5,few,CASSSTLSGGKETQYF,TGTGCCAGCAGCTCGACTCTCTCGGGAGGGAAAGAGACCCAGTACTTC
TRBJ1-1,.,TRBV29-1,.,CSVEAPPLQVGTEAFF,TGCAGCGTTGAAGCCCCCCCCCTACAGGTTGGGACTGAAGCTTTCTTT
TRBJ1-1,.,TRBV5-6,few,CASSFRWAEAFF,TGTGCCAGCAGCTTCCGTTGGGCTGAAGCTTTCTTT
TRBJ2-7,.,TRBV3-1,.,CASSQMRIGEQYF,TGTGCCAGCAGCCAAATGAGGATCGGGGAGCAGTACTTC
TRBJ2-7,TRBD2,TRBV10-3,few,CAKEGLAGKGEQYF,TGTGCCAAAGAGGGACTAGCGGGGAAGGGGGAGCAGTACTTC
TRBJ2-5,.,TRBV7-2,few,CASSFSREYWETQYF,TGTGCCAGCAGTTTCTCCCGGGAGTATTGGGAGACCCAGTACTTC
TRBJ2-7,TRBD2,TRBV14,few,CASSQARFSTSDSYEQYF,TGTGCCAGCAGCCAAGCTCGATTTTCGACTAGCGACTCCTACGAGCAGTACTTC
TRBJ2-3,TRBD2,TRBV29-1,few,CSVRATRGGLSTDTQYF,TGCAGCGTCAGAGCAACACGGGGGGGCCTAAGCACAGATACGCAGTATTTT
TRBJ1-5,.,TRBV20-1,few,CSARDAAGRNQPQHF,TGCAGTGCTAGAGATGCGGCAGGACGGAATCAGCCCCAGCATTTT
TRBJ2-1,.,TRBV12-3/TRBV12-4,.,CASSLGDKNNEQFF,TGTGCCAGCAGTTTAGGCGACAAGAACAATGAGCAGTTCTTC
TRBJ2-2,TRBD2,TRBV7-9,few,CASKLAGVGYTGELFF,TGTGCCAGCAAACTAGCGGGAGTTGGATACACCGGGGAGCTGTTTTTT
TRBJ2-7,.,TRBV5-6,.,CASRLPGLGSEDEQYF,TGTGCCAGCAGACTTCCGGGACTCGGTTCAGAAGACGAGCAGTACTTC
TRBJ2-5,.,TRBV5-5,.,CASTQGPRPQETQYF,TGTGCCAGCACCCAGGGGCCTAGACCCCAAGAGACCCAGTACTTC
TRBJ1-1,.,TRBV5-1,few,CASSERPPMNTEAFF,TGCGCCAGCAGCGAACGCCCCCCCATGAACACTGAAGCTTTCTTT
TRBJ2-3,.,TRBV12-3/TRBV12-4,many,CASSAQGIPTDTQYF,TGTGCCAGCAGTGCACAGGGAATTCCCACAGATACGCAGTATTTT
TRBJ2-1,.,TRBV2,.,CASGRVSYNEQFF,TGTGCCAGCGGCAGGGTCTCCTACAATGAGCAGTTCTTC
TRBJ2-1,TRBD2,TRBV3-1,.,CASSQSAGGNEQFF,TGTGCCAGCAGCCAATCAGCGGGGGGAAATGAGCAGTTCTTC
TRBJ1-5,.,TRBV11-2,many,CASSSLQEVSNQPQHF,TGTGCCAGCAGCTCCCTACAGGAAGTTTCCAATCAGCCCCAGCATTTT
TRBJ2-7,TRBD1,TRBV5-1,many,CASSSTGGSYEQYF,TGTGCCAGCAGTTCTACAGGGGGCTCCTACGAGCAGTACTTC
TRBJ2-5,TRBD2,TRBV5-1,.,CASSLVFGLAGLPQETQYF,TGCGCCAGCAGCTTGGTGTTTGGGCTAGCGGGCCTACCCCAAGAGACCCAGTACTTC
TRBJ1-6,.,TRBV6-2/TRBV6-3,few,CASSYAGNSYNSPLHF,TGTGCCAGCAGTTACGCAGGAAACTCCTATAATTCACCCCTCCACTTT
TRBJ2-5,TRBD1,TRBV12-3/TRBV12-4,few,CASSGTGLSTQYF,TGTGCCAGCAGTGGGACAGGACTTTCGACCCAGTACTTC
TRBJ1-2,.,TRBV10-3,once,CAISDHTANYGYTF,TGTGCCATCAGTGACCATACAGCGAACTATGGCTACACCTTC
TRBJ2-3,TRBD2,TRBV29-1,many,CSASGRKDTQYF,TGCAGCGCGAGCGGGAGAAAAGATACGCAGTATTTT
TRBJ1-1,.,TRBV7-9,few,CASSLSVMNTEAFF,TGTGCCAGCAGCTTATCTGTCATGAACACTGAAGCTTTCTTT
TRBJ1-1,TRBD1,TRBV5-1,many,CASSRDREEAFF,TGCGCCAGCAGCCGGGACAGAGAAGAAGCTTTCTTT
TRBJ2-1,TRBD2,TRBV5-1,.,CASSLEGLAGGEQFF,TGCGCCAGCAGCTTGGAGGGGCTAGCGGGCGGTGAGCAGTTCTTC
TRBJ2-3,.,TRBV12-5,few,CASGPARDTQYF,TGTGCTAGTGGACCCGCCAGGGATACGCAGTATTTT
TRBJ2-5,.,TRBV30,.,CAWTRDSHRETQYF,TGTGCCTGGACCCGGGACTCTCACCGGGAGACCCAGTACTTC
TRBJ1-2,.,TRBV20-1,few,CSASNLNYGYTF,TGCAGTGCTAGTAATCTTAACTATGGCTACACCTTC
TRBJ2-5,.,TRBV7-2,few,CASSGYQIETQYF,TGTGCCAGCAGCGGGTATCAGATAGAGACCCAGTACTTC
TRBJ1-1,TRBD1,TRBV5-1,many,CASSFTPGGSEAFF,TGCGCCAGCAGCTTCACTCCAGGGGGTTCTGAAGCTTTCTTT
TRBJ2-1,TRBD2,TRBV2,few,CASSAGTSGSNEQFF,TGTGCCAGCAGTGCCGGGACTAGCGGGAGCAATGAGCAGTTCTTC